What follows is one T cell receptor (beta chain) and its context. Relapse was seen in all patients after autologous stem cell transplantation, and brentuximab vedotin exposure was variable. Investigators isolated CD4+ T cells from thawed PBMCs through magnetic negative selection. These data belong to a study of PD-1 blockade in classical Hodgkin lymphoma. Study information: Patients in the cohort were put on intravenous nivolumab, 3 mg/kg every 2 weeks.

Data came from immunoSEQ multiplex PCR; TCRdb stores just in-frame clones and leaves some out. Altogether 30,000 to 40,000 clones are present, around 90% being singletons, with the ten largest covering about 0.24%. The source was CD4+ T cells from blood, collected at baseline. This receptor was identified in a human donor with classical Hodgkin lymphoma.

The CDR3 spells CASSFRGGTLTTNEKLFF. The CDR3 region has the DNA TGTGCCAGCAGTTTTAGGGGGGGGACGCTGACAACTAATGAAAAACTGTTTTTT. This chain links TRBV28 with TRBJ1-4, with D perhaps matching TRBD1 (6 bases). Trimming took off 3 bases at V and 0 bases at J, with 17 bases between the two ends. Germline V CDR1 and CDR2: MDHEN, SYDVKM. This CDR3 is 18 amino acids long.